The clone carrying this T cell receptor (beta chain) occurred many times. No antigen is known for it. Germline V gene lookup returns CDR1 MDHEN and CDR2 SYDVKM. The germline V and J ends were trimmed by 8 bases and 3 bases, with 14 bases remaining between them. CDR3 size: 14 residues. These patients, aged 18 to 65, had recently diagnosed hyperthyroidism lasting under 2 months. This entry belongs to a study of T cells in Graves' hyperthyroidism and ophthalmopathy. General study results and limits: Ophthalmopathy was identified by the model a median about 6 months ahead of onset. Blood also carried most thyroid clonotypes expanded above 0.001. Ophthalmopathy could be told apart from stable hyperthyroidism with a 13 V-J model.

From RNA transcripts, TCR beta CDR3 regions were amplified. TCR CDR3 underwent first-round RT-PCR with the HTBI primer set. TCRdb recomputed calls from the multiplex PCR reads with MiXCR, one row per CDR3 protein. This table holds about 720,000 distinct CDR3 sequences, over 15% found once. The chain uses TRBV28 and TRBJ1-5; D unresolved. Sequenced sample: blood. The TCR originated in a man aged 18 to 35 with Graves' hyperthyroidism. The CDR3 DNA reads as TGTGCCAGCGGTCGAGGGAACCTCAATCAGCCCCAGCATTTT. Translating gives CASGRGNLNQPQHF.